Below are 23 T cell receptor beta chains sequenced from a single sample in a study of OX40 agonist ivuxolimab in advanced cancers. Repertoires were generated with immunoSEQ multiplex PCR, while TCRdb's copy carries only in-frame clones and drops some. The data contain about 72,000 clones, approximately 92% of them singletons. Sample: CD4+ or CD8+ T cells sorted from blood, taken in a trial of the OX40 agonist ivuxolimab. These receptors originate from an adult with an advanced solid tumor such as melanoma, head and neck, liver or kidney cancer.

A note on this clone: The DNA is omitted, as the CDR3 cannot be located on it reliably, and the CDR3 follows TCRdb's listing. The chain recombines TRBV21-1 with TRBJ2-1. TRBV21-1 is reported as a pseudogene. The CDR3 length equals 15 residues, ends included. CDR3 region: CASSKVGRGSREQFF.

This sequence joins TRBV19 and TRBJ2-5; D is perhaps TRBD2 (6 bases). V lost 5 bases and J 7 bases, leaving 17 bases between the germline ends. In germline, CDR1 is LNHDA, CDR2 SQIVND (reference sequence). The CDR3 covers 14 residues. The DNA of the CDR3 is TGTGCCAGTAGTTCAGCTAGCGCGGTAGGGACCCAGTACTTC. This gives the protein CASSSASAVGTQYF.

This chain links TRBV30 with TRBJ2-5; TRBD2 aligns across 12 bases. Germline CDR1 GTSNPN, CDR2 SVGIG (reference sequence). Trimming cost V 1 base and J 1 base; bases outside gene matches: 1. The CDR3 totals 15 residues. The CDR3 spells CAWSGLAGAQETQYF. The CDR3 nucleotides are TGTGCCTGGAGTGGACTAGCGGGGGCCCAAGAGACCCAGTACTTC.

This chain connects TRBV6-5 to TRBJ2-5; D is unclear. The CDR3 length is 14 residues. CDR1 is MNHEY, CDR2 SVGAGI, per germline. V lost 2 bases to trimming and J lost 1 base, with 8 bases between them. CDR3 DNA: TGTGCCAGCAGTTACAGGGATTTCCAAGAGACCCAGTACTTC. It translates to CASSYRDFQETQYF.

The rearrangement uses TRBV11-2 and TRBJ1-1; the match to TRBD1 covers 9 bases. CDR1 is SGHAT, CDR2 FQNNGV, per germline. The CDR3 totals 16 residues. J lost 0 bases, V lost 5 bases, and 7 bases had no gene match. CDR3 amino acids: CASSNGQGLMNTEAFF. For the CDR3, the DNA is TGTGCCAGCAGCAACGGACAGGGGCTAATGAACACTGAAGCTTTCTTT.

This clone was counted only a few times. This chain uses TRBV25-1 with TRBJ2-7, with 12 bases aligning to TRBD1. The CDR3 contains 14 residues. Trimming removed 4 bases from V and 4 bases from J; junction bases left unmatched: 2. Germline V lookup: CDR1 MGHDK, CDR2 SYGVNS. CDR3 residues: CASSVGQGAYEQYF. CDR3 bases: TGTGCCAGCAGTGTGGGACAGGGGGCTTACGAGCAGTACTTC.

Here the CDR3 DNA reads TGCGCCAGCAGTGAGACCCCAGGAGCTGGAAACACCATATATTTT. Amino acids: CASSETPGAGNTIYF. This chain uses TRBV10-1 with TRBJ1-3; D remains ambiguous. This CDR3 region has 15 residues. CDR1 and CDR2 (germline): WNHNN, SYGVQD (reference sequence). Trimming stripped 2 bases from V and 2 bases from J, with 10 bases between.

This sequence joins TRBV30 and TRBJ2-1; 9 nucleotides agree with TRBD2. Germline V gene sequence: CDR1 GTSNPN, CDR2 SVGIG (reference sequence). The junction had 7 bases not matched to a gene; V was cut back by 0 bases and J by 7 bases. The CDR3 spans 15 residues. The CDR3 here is CAWSVLSGGMNEQFF. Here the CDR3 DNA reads TGTGCCTGGAGTGTTCTTAGCGGGGGAATGAATGAGCAGTTCTTC. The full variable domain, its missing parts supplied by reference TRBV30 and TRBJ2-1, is SQTIHQWPATLVQPVGSPLSLECTVEGTSNPNLYWYRQAAGRGLQLLFYSVGIGQISSEVPQNLSASRPQDRQFILSSKKLLLSDSGFYLCAWSVLSGGMNEQFFGPGTRLTVL.

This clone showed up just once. Here the CDR3 reads CASSIGGPAYEQYF. The CDR3 coding sequence is TGTGCCAGTAGTATAGGTGGGCCCGCCTACGAGCAGTACTTC. V gene TRBV19 combines with J gene TRBJ2-7; D call uncertain. CDR1 LNHDA and CDR2 SQIVND come from the germline V gene (reference sequence). Deletions cut 1 base from V and 2 bases from J, with 9 bases between. The length of the CDR3 is 14 residues.

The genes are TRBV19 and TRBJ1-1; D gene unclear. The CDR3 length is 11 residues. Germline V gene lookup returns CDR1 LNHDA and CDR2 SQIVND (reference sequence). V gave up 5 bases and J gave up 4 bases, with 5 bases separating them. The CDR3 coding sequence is TGTGCCAGTAGTGTGGCCACTGAAGCTTTCTTT. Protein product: CASSVATEAFF.

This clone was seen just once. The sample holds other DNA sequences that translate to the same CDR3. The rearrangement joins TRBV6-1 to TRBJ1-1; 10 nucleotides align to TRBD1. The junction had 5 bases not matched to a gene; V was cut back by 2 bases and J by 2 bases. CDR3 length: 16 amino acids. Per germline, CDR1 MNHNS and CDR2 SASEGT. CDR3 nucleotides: TGTGCCAGCAGTGAACGGACAGGGGGTCGAAACACTGAAGCTTTCTTT. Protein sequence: CASSERTGGRNTEAFF.

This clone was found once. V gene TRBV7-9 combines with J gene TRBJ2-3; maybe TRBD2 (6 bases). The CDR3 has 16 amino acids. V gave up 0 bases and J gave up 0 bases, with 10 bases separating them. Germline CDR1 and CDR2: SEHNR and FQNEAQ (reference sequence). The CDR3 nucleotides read TGTGCCAGCAGCTTAGCCTATGGGACTAGCACAGATACGCAGTATTTT. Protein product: CASSLAYGTSTDTQYF.

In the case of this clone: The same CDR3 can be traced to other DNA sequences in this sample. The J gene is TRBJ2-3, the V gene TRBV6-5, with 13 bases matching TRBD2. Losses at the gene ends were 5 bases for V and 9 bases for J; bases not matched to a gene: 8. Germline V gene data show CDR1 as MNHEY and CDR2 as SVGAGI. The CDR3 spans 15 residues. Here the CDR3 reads CASSRTSGGGDTQYF. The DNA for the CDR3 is TGTGCCAGCAGTCGGACTAGCGGGGGCGGGGACACGCAGTATTTT.

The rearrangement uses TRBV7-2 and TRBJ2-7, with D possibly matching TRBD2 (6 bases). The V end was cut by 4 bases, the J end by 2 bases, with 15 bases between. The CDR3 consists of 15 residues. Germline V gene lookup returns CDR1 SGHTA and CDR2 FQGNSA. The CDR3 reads CASSSGSSAAYEQYF. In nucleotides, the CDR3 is TGTGCCAGCAGCTCGGGGTCTAGCGCAGCCTACGAGCAGTACTTC.

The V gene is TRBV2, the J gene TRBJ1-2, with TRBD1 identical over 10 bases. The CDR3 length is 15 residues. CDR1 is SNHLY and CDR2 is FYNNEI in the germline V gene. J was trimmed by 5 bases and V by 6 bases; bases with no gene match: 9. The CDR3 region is CASRGTGVSLYGYTF. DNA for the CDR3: TGTGCCAGCAGGGGGACAGGGGTCTCACTATATGGCTACACCTTC.

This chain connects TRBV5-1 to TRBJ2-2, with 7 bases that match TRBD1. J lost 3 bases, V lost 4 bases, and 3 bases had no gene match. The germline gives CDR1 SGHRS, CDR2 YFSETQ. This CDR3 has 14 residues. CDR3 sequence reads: CASSPTGDTGELFF. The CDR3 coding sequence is TGCGCCAGCAGCCCCACAGGGGACACCGGGGAGCTGTTTTTT.

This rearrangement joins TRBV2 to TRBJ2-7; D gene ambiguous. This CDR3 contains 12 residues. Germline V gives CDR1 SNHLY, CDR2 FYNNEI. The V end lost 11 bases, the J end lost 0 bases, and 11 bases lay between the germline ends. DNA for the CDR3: TGTGCCCCGTCCCGGCCCTCCTACGAGCAGTACTTC. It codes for CAPSRPSYEQYF.

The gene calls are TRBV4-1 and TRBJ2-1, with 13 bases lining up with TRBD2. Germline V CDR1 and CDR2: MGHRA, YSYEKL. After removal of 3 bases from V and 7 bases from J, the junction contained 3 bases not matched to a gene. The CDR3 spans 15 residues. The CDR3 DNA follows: TGCGCCAGCAGCCAGGGACTAGCGGGGATAAATGAGCAGTTCTTC. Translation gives CASSQGLAGINEQFF.

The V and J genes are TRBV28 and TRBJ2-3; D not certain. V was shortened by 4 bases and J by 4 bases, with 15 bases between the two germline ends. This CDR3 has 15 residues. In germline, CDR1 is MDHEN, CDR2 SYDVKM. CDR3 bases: TGTGCCAGCAGTTCCCCCCCAGAGCTGGCAGATACGCAGTATTTT. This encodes CASSSPPELADTQYF.

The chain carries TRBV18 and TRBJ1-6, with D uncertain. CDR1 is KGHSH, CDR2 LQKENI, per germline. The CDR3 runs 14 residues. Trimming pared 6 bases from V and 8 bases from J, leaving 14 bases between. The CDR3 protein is CASSRITSDSPLHF. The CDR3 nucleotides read TGTGCCAGCTCCAGAATTACCTCCGATTCACCCCTCCACTTT.

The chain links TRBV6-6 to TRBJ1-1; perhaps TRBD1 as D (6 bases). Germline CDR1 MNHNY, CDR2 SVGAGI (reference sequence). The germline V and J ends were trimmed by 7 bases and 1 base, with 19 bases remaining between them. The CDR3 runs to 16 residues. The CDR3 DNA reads TGTGCCAGCACTTTGACAGGCGGGGTATCGAACACTGAAGCTTTCTTT. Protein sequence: CASTLTGGVSNTEAFF.

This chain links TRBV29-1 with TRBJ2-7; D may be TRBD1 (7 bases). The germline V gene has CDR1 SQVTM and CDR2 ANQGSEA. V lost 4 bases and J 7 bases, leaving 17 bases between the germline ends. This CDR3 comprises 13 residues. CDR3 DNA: TGCAGCGTTGCAGGTCAGGGGGGAGGTGAGCAGTACTTC. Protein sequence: CSVAGQGGGEQYF.

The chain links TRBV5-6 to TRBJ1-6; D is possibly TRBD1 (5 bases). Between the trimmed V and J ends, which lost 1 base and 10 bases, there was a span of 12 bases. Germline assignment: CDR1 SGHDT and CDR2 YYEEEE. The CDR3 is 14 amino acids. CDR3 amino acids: CASSLFQGGSPLHF. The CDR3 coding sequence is TGTGCCAGCAGCTTGTTTCAGGGTGGGTCACCCCTCCACTTT.